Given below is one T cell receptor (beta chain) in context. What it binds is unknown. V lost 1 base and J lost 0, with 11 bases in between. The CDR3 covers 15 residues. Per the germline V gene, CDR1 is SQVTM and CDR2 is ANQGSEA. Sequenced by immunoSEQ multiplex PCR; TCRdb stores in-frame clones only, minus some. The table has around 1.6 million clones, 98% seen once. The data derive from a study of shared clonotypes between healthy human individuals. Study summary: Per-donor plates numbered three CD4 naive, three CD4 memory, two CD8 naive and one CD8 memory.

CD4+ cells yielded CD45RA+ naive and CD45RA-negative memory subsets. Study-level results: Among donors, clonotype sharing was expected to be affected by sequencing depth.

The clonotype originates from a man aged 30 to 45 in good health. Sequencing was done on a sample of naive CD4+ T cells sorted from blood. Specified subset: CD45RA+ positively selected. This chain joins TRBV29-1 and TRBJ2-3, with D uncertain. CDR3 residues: CSVEGAVTSTDTQYF. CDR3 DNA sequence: TGCAGCGTTGAAGGTGCAGTCACTAGCACAGATACGCAGTATTTT.